The clone carrying this T cell receptor (beta chain) came up a few times. Its target is unknown. These data belong to a study of shared clonotypes between healthy human individuals. The study's findings and limits: Generation probability values for non-shared clonotypes were lower than those for clonotypes shared by all four donors. In general, naive subsets displayed greater estimated richness than memory subsets did. Genetic and exposure-history diversity was limited by the small donor number.

The table came from immunoSEQ multiplex PCR; TCRdb's copy has only in-frame clones and leaves some out. Among about 2.1 million clones, more than 85% were seen once, and the ten largest hold more than 1.5%. With 5 bases removed from V and 1 base from J, the gap between germline ends came to 11 bases. The CDR3 extends over 14 amino acids. Germline CDR1 reads MNHNY; CDR2 reads SVGAGI (reference sequence). The naive CD8 fraction comprised CD45RO-negative cells positively selected for CCR7 and excluded terminally differentiated effector memory CD45RA+ cells. Material for sequencing was naive CD8+ T cells from PBMCs. The V gene is TRBV6-6, the J gene TRBJ1-2; D is undetermined. This TCR derives from a man younger than 35 in good health. Some clones in this sample may be carry-over from other donors' samples. The CDR3 bases are TGTGCCAGCAGTCACAATTCTTTTAACTATGGCTACACCTTC. Its protein is CASSHNSFNYGYTF.